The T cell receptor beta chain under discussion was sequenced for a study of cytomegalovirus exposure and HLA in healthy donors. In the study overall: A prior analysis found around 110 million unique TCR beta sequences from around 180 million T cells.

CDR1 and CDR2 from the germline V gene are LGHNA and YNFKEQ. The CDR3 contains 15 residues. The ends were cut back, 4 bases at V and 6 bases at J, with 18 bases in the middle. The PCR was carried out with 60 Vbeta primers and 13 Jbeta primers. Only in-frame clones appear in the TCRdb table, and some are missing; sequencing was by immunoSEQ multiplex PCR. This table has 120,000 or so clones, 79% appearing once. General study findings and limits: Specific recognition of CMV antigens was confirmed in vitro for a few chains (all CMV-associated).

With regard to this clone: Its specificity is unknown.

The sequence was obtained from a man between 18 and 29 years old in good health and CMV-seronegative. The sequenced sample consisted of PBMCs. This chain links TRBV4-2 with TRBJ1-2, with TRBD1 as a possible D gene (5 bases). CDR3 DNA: TGTGCCAGCAGCCCTAACGAAGGGGCCGTCCATGGCTACACCTTC. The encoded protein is CASSPNEGAVHGYTF.